The 26 T cell receptor beta chains presented below share a single source sample, sequenced in a study of blood T cell repertoires in COVID-19. Assay used: immunoSEQ multiplex PCR; TCRdb lists only in-frame clones, some missing. The sample consists of 200,000 to 250,000 clones, about four fifths of them appearing once. The sequenced sample consisted of PBMCs or T cells enriched from blood (not recorded which). These receptor sequences come from a woman aged 50 to 65 with acute COVID-19.

The chain recombines TRBV10-3 with TRBJ2-3; D may be TRBD1 (6 bases). Germline V gene sequence: CDR1 ENHRY, CDR2 SYGVKD. This CDR3 region has 16 residues. With 6 bases removed from V and 1 base from J, the gap between germline ends came to 17 bases. This chain's CDR3 is CAISQQGLSGTDTQYF. CDR3 nucleotides: TGTGCCATCAGCCAACAGGGTTTGTCTGGCACAGATACGCAGTATTTT.

Notes on this clone: Different DNA sequences within this sample yield the same CDR3. CDR3 nucleotide sequence: TGTGCCAGCTCACCAGGGCTCACCTACGAGCAGTACTTC. This translates into CASSPGLTYEQYF. This chain uses TRBV18 with TRBJ2-7; D is unresolved. The CDR3 totals 13 residues. V shed 2 bases and J shed 2 bases, with 7 bases lying between them. The germline V gene encodes CDR1 KGHSH and CDR2 LQKENI.

The gene calls are TRBV5-8 and TRBJ1-5; no reliable D call. V lost 5 bases to trimming and J lost 3 bases, with 12 bases between them. Germline V CDR1 and CDR2: SGHTS, YDEGEE. This CDR3 region has 14 residues. For the CDR3, the DNA is TGTGCCAGCAGTTTAGCCGGGGTCAATCAGCCCCAGCATTTT. Its protein is CASSLAGVNQPQHF.

This clone was counted between two and nine times. V gene TRBV14 combines with J gene TRBJ2-7; TRBD1 aligns across 9 bases. Trimming took 4 bases from V and 3 from J; bases not matched to a gene: 7. Germline lookup yields CDR1 SGHDN and CDR2 FVKESK. The CDR3 extends over 15 amino acids. The CDR3 sequence is CASSRQGGVGYEQYF. CDR3 coding DNA: TGTGCCAGCAGCCGACAGGGGGGAGTCGGCTACGAGCAGTACTTC.

The V and J genes are TRBV20-1 and TRBJ2-3; D remains unclear. CDR1 is DFQATT, CDR2 SNEGSKA, per germline (reference sequence). This CDR3 has 14 amino acids. Trimming removed 3 bases from V and 1 base from J, with 11 bases in between. The CDR3, as DNA: TGCAGTGCTAGTAACAGTCTGGGCACAGATACGCAGTATTTT. Amino acids: CSASNSLGTDTQYF.

The genes are TRBV7-3 and TRBJ2-5, with TRBD1 matching 10 bases. Unmatched junction bases numbered 5, after V lost 3 bases and J lost 4 bases. This CDR3 has 15 amino acids. In germline, CDR1 is SGHTA, CDR2 FQGTGA. For the CDR3, the DNA is TGTGCCAGCAGCTTCCCGGGACAGGGGATAGAGACCCAGTACTTC. Its translation: CASSFPGQGIETQYF.

The V and J genes are TRBV28 and TRBJ1-2; D is unresolved. This CDR3 has 13 amino acids. Looked up from germline, CDR1 is MDHEN and CDR2 is SYDVKM. The ends were cut back, 1 base at V and 8 bases at J, with 11 bases in the middle. The CDR3 region has the DNA TGTGCCAGCAGTTTATTTATCCCGTTGGGCTACACCTTC. This codes for CASSLFIPLGYTF.

This chain links TRBV14 with TRBJ2-5; TRBD2 matches at 7 bases. V lost 1 base and J lost 7; bases outside the gene matches: 12. Germline V gene data show CDR1 as SGHDN and CDR2 as FVKESK. The CDR3 runs to 16 residues. The CDR3 reads CASSQAPVDSGGTQYF. The DNA for the CDR3 is TGTGCCAGCAGCCAAGCCCCGGTGGACTCGGGGGGGACCCAGTACTTC.

The V and J genes are TRBV3-1 (or the pseudogene TRBV3-2) and TRBJ1-2, with D tentatively TRBD1 (5 bases). The CDR3 is 13 amino acids. Germline loops: CDR1 LGHDT, CDR2 YNNKEL (reference sequence). Deletions cut 1 base from V and 5 bases from J, with 8 bases between. The DNA of the CDR3 is TGTGCCAGCAGCCAAGGAGCAGGGTATGGCTACACCTTC. This codes for CASSQGAGYGYTF.

The rearrangement links TRBV6-6 to TRBJ1-6; tentative D call: TRBD1 (6 bases). Per the germline V gene, CDR1 is MNHNY and CDR2 is SVGAGI (reference sequence). This CDR3 has 16 residues. Trimming left V 2 bases short and J 10 bases short, with 18 bases between. The chain's CDR3 is CASSYGGAGVASPLHF. In DNA form, the CDR3 reads TGTGCCAGCAGTTACGGGGGGGCCGGTGTAGCATCACCCCTCCACTTT.

The chain joins TRBV7-2 to TRBJ2-1; weak D call: TRBD1 (6 bases). The CDR3 contains 16 residues. V dropped 0 bases and J dropped 2 bases, with 11 bases sitting between them. Germline loops: CDR1 SGHTA, CDR2 FQGNSA. The CDR3 nucleotides are TGTGCCAGCAGCTTAGCGGCAGGGGAGCCCTACAATGAGCAGTTCTTC. This encodes CASSLAAGEPYNEQFF.

This chain joins TRBV7-3 and TRBJ1-2; TRBD1 matches 8 bases. The CDR3 sequence is 12 residues long. Trimming removed 5 bases from V and 8 bases from J; junction bases left unmatched: 4. Germline V gives CDR1 SGHTA, CDR2 FQGTGA. The CDR3 DNA sequence: TGTGCCAGCAGCCTGACAGGGGTCGGCTACACCTTC. This translates into CASSLTGVGYTF. The full variable domain, with the rest looked up from reference TRBV7-3 and TRBJ1-2, is GAGVSQTPSNKVTEKGKYVELRCDPISGHTALYWYRQSLGQGPEFLIYFQGTGAADDSGLPNDRFFAVRPEGSVSTLKIQRTERGDSAVYLCASSLTGVGYTFGSGTRLTVV.

This rearrangement joins TRBV7-2 to TRBJ1-1, with 8 bases matching TRBD1. The junction had 8 bases not matched to a gene; V was cut back by 3 bases and J by 5 bases. This CDR3 has 15 amino acids. Germline CDR1 and CDR2: SGHTA and FQGNSA. For the CDR3, the DNA is TGTGCCAGCAGCTTCCCGACAGGGGTTTGGACTGAAGCTTTCTTT. This codes for CASSFPTGVWTEAFF.

This clone was picked up a small number of times. The chain is built from TRBV2 and TRBJ2-7, with D hard to call. The length of the CDR3 is 11 residues. V was shortened by 6 bases and J by 0 bases, with 3 bases between the two germline ends. The germline V gene has CDR1 SNHLY and CDR2 FYNNEI. The CDR3 bases are TGTGCCAGCAGGCGCTCCTACGAGCAGTACTTC. Translated: CASRRSYEQYF.

This clone was recorded at least ten times. The chain is built from TRBV27 and TRBJ2-7, with D hard to call. CDR3 length: 19 residues. V was pared by 0 bases and J by 5 bases, with 26 bases between. Germline V CDR1 and CDR2: MNHEY, SMNVEV (reference sequence). CDR3 DNA sequence: TGTGCCAGCAGTTTATCAGCCCAGGTTGCCTCAAATTTTCGAAACGAGCAGTACTTC. It is translated as CASSLSAQVASNFRNEQYF.

The rearrangement uses TRBV6-6 and TRBJ1-1; D is possibly TRBD1 (5 bases). CDR1 MNHNY and CDR2 SVGAGI come from the germline V gene (reference sequence). The length of the CDR3 is 14 residues. Trimming removed 7 bases from V and 5 bases from J, with 17 bases in between. The CDR3 DNA is TGTGCCAGCACCTCTACGGGGGGGTGGACTGAAGCTTTCTTT. Translating gives CASTSTGGWTEAFF.

The chain links TRBV19 to TRBJ2-2; D is unresolved. From germline, CDR1 is LNHDA and CDR2 SQIVND (reference sequence). CDR3 length: 14 amino acids. The germline V and J ends were trimmed by 0 bases and 2 bases, with 4 bases remaining between them. This CDR3 is CASSIDHNTGELFF. Written as DNA, the CDR3 is TGTGCCAGTAGTATAGACCATAACACCGGGGAGCTGTTTTTT. The full variable domain, its missing parts supplied by reference TRBV19 and TRBJ2-2, is DGGITQSPKYLFRKEGQNVTLSCEQNLNHDAMYWYRQDPGQGLRLIYYSQIVNDFQKGDIAEGYSVSREKKESFPLTVTSAQKNPTAFYLCASSIDHNTGELFFGEGSRLTVL.

J is TRBJ2-7 and V is TRBV19, with D perhaps matching TRBD1 (6 bases). CDR3 length: 15 residues. V was shortened by 7 bases and J by 7 bases, with 23 bases between the two germline ends. Looked up from germline, CDR1 is LNHDA and CDR2 is SQIVND (reference sequence). CDR3 region: CASNQPGQGRSEQYF. The CDR3 DNA follows: TGTGCCAGTAACCAACCGGGACAAGGGCGGTCAGAGCAGTACTTC.

The V call is TRBV29-1, the J call TRBJ2-4, with 8 bases fitting TRBD1. The ends lost 5 bases at V and 1 base at J; junction bases unmatched: 7. The CDR3 is 15 amino acids. Germline CDR1 is SQVTM and CDR2 is ANQGSEA. CDR3 in amino acids: CSVSLDREAKNIQYF. The DNA for the CDR3 is TGCAGCGTTTCCCTGGACAGGGAGGCCAAAAACATTCAGTACTTC.

The chain links TRBV15 to TRBJ2-7, with 9 bases identical to TRBD2. The germline V gene encodes CDR1 LNHNV and CDR2 YYDKDF (reference sequence). V lost 5 bases and J lost 3; bases outside the gene matches: 8. There are 15 residues in the CDR3. The CDR3 nucleotides are TGTGCCACCAGCGCCCGGGAGACTAGCGGCTACGAGCAGTACTTC. It translates to CATSARETSGYEQYF.

This clone was found a few times. The V call is TRBV20-1, the J call TRBJ2-7, with a weak D call TRBD2 (5 bases). V gave up 5 bases and J gave up 6 bases, with 11 bases separating them. The CDR3 runs 11 residues. CDR1 is DFQATT, CDR2 SNEGSKA, per germline (reference sequence). CDR3 coding DNA: TGCAGTGCTGACCGGGAAGCCGAGCAGTACTTC. It encodes CSADREAEQYF.

V and J are TRBV7-2 and TRBJ2-7; the match to TRBD2 covers 8 bases. From germline, CDR1 is SGHTA and CDR2 FQGNSA. This CDR3 comprises 15 residues. With V trimmed by 1 base and J by 1 base, 3 bases remained unmatched. The CDR3 nucleotides are TGTGCCAGCAGCTTAGAACCGGGAGGGTCCTACGAGCAGTACTTC. It specifies CASSLEPGGSYEQYF.

J is TRBJ1-4 and V is TRBV6-2 or TRBV6-3; D uncertain. V gave up 5 bases and J gave up 6 bases, with 13 bases separating them. Germline V gene lookup returns CDR1 MNHEY and CDR2 SVGEGT. The CDR3 loop spans 14 amino acids. DNA of the CDR3: TGTGCCAGCAGTCGGGAAGCCGGGTATGAAAAACTGTTTTTT. Its translation: CASSREAGYEKLFF.

The chain carries TRBV5-1 and TRBJ2-3; TRBD2 agrees at 11 bases. The germline V gene encodes CDR1 SGHRS and CDR2 YFSETQ. CDR3 length: 16 residues. The junction had 7 bases not matched to a gene; V was cut back by 0 bases and J by 7 bases. The CDR3 is CASSLATSGGLNTQYF. The CDR3 DNA reads as TGCGCCAGCAGCTTGGCTACTAGCGGGGGCCTGAATACGCAGTATTTT.

This chain joins TRBV13 and TRBJ2-7; 8 positions match TRBD1. The CDR3 totals 13 residues. The germline V gene has CDR1 PRHDT and CDR2 FYEKMQ (reference sequence). V lost 9 bases, J lost 7 bases, and 11 bases stayed unmatched. The DNA of the CDR3 is TGTGCCAGTAACAGACAGGGGATGAGGGAGCAGTACTTC. Amino acids: CASNRQGMREQYF.

CDR3 sequence: CASSSQGSQPQHF. The CDR3 DNA reads as TGTGCCAGCAGCTCACAGGGTTCTCAGCCCCAGCATTTT. V is TRBV7-2 and J is TRBJ1-5, with a tentative D call TRBD1 (6 bases). The CDR3 is made up of 13 amino acids. Trimming pared 4 bases from V and 6 bases from J, leaving 10 bases between. In germline, CDR1 is SGHTA, CDR2 FQGNSA. The variable domain in full, with the rest retrieved from reference TRBV7-2 and TRBJ1-5, is GAGVSQSPSNKVTEKGKDVELRCDPISGHTALYWYRQSLGQGLEFLIYFQGNSAPDKSGLPSDRFSAERTGGSVSTLTIQRTQQEDSAVYLCASSSQGSQPQHFGDGTRLSIL.